These T cell receptor beta chains were read from a single sample in a study of cytotoxic CD8 clonotypes in ibrutinib-treated CLL. The method was immunoSEQ multiplex PCR; TCRdb's version includes in-frame clones alone and lacks a portion of them. The sample includes 40,000 to 60,000 clones, around 53% seen only once; the top ten take approximately 32%. Here the sequenced sample was PBMCs, taken after 12 months of ibrutinib treatment. All receptors derive from a human donor with chronic lymphocytic leukemia. The CDR3 runs from the conserved cysteine through the conserved F or W. A D gene is named only where the DNA matches it firmly. Only part of the rows carry a size: once, few, many, or a class if the clone is expanded.

j_call	d_call	clone_size	v_call	cdr3_aa	cdr3_nt
TRBJ2-7	-	-	TRBV29-1	CSVVPPGYYEQYF	TGCAGCGTTGTTCCTCCAGGATACTACGAGCAGTACTTC
TRBJ1-1	-	few	TRBV9	CASSAGRNTEAFF	TGTGCCAGCAGCGCGGGACGCAACACTGAAGCTTTCTTT
TRBJ2-3	TRBD2	-	TRBV6-1	CASRLAGVVTDTQYF	TGTGCCAGCAGATTAGCGGGAGTGGTAACAGATACGCAGTATTTT
TRBJ1-1	TRBD1	-	TRBV9	CASSARTGVNTEAFF	TGTGCCAGCAGCGCCCGTACAGGGGTGAACACTGAAGCTTTCTTT
TRBJ1-2	-	-	TRBV10-3	CAIGEELSTGAHPGANYGYTF	TGTGCCATCGGGGAAGAATTAAGCACTGGGGCCCATCCGGGAGCTAACTATGGCTACACCTTC
TRBJ2-5	TRBD1	once	TRBV9	CASSVETGGWKTQYF	TGTGCCAGCAGCGTAGAAACAGGGGGCTGGAAGACCCAGTACTTC
TRBJ2-7	TRBD1	-	TRBV7-8	CASSLAFVTGEWEQYF	TGTGCCAGCAGCTTAGCCTTCGTCACAGGGGAATGGGAGCAGTACTTC
TRBJ2-3	-	-	TRBV28	CASSLWADTQYF	TGTGCCAGCAGTTTATGGGCAGATACGCAGTATTTT
TRBJ1-3	-	-	TRBV5-1	CASSEPTGNTIYF	TGCGCCAGCAGCGAACCAACTGGAAACACCATATATTTT
TRBJ2-5	-	few	TRBV5-1	CASSLVGAWGETQYF	TGCGCCAGCAGCTTGGTAGGGGCCTGGGGGGAGACCCAGTACTTC
TRBJ1-4	-	few	TRBV9	CASTGGIGKANEKLFF	TGTGCCAGCACCGGAGGGATCGGCAAAGCGAATGAAAAACTGTTTTTT
TRBJ2-1	TRBD2	few	TRBV19	CASKLAATYNEQFF	TGTGCCAGTAAACTAGCGGCAACCTACAATGAGCAGTTCTTC
TRBJ2-7	TRBD2	-	TRBV29-1	CSVESSGRREQYF	TGCAGCGTTGAATCTAGCGGGAGACGTGAGCAGTACTTC
TRBJ1-2	TRBD1	few	TRBV7-9	CASSLGTVLNYGYTF	TGTGCCAGCAGCCTCGGGACAGTTCTAAACTATGGCTACACCTTC
TRBJ1-5	-	few	TRBV9	CASSLGVVSNQPQHF	TGTGCCAGCAGCCTAGGGGTCGTTAGCAATCAGCCCCAGCATTTT
TRBJ2-7	TRBD2	-	TRBV5-8	CASSSWTSGNPYEQYF	TGTGCCAGCAGCTCCTGGACTAGCGGAAATCCCTACGAGCAGTACTTC
TRBJ1-1	TRBD1	-	TRBV11-1	CASSFRRDSIMNTEAFF	TGTGCCAGCAGCTTTAGAAGGGACAGCATCATGAACACTGAAGCTTTCTTT
TRBJ1-3	-	-	TRBV25-1	CASSEYGTGNTIYF	TGTGCCAGCAGTGAATATGGGACGGGAAACACCATATATTTT
TRBJ2-1	-	-	TRBV5-4	CASSLGVFYNEQFF	TGTGCCAGCAGCTTAGGCGTCTTTTACAATGAGCAGTTCTTC
TRBJ2-5	-	-	TRBV5-1	CASSLDRGRGETQYF	TGCGCCAGCAGCTTGGATCGGGGCCGAGGGGAGACCCAGTACTTC
TRBJ1-4	TRBD1	-	TRBV7-2	CASSPLMGQGSTNEKLFF	TGTGCCAGCAGCCCTCTTATGGGACAGGGATCAACTAATGAAAAACTGTTTTTT
TRBJ2-7	TRBD1	-	TRBV5-4	CASRAGQGASYEQYF	TGTGCCAGCAGGGCGGGACAGGGGGCGTCCTACGAGCAGTACTTC
TRBJ1-4	-	-	TRBV27	CASSLGAEGEKLFF	TGTGCCAGCAGTTTAGGGGCCGAGGGTGAAAAACTGTTTTTT
TRBJ2-1	TRBD1	few	TRBV10-1	CASSEGQGGEQFF	TGCGCCAGCAGTGAGGGACAGGGGGGTGAGCAGTTCTTC
TRBJ2-1	-	-	TRBV11-3	CASSLTSPQVNEQFF	TGTGCCAGCAGCTTAACCAGCCCGCAGGTAAATGAGCAGTTCTTC
TRBJ2-7	-	few	TRBV28	CASKQPGSSEQYF	TGTGCCAGCAAGCAACCGGGGAGCAGCGAGCAGTACTTC
TRBJ2-7	TRBD2	-	TRBV7-3	CASSLKAGGPYEQYF	TGTGCCAGCAGCTTAAAAGCGGGAGGGCCCTACGAGCAGTACTTC
TRBJ2-5	TRBD1	-	TRBV5-1	CASSRQGEGETQYF	TGCGCCAGCAGCCGACAGGGAGAGGGAGAGACCCAGTACTTC
TRBJ2-4	TRBD1	-	TRBV19	CASSARGSAKNIQYF	TGTGCCAGTAGTGCCAGGGGGTCAGCCAAAAACATTCAGTACTTC
TRBJ2-3	TRBD2	few	TRBV7-3	CASSPHRTSGSLTDTQYF	TGTGCCAGCAGCCCACACAGGACTAGCGGGAGCCTCACAGATACGCAGTATTTT
TRBJ2-1	TRBD2	-	TRBV19	CASSMAAGRANNEQFF	TGTGCCAGTAGTATGGCGGCGGGGAGGGCTAACAATGAGCAGTTCTTC
TRBJ2-7	TRBD2	-	TRBV15	CATSTTSGYEQYF	TGTGCCACCAGCACGACTAGCGGATACGAGCAGTACTTC
TRBJ1-2	TRBD1	once	TRBV15	CATSSPDRGRSNYGYTF	TGTGCCACCAGCAGCCCGGACAGGGGACGCTCTAACTATGGCTACACCTTC
TRBJ1-2	-	-	TRBV14	CASSYRETSGYTF	TGTGCCAGCAGTTACAGGGAAACGTCCGGCTACACCTTC
TRBJ2-7	-	few	TRBV28	CASTPGQFYEQYF	TGTGCCAGCACCCCCGGACAGTTCTACGAGCAGTACTTC